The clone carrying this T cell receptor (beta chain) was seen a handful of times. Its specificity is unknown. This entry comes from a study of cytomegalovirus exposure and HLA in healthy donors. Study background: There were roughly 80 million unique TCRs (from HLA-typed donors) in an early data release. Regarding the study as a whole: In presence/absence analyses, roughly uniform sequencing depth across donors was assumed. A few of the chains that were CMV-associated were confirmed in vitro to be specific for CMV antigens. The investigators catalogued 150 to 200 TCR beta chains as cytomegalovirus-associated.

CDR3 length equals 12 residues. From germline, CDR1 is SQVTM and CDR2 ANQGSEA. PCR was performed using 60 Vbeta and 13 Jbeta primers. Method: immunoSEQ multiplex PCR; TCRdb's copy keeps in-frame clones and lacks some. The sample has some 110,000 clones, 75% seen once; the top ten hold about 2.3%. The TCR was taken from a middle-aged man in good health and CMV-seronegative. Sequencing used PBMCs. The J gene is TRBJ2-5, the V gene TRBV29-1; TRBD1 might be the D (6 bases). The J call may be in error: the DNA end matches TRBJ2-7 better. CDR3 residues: CSVGAGADEQYF. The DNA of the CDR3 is TGCAGCGTTGGGGCAGGGGCGGACGAGCAGTACTTC.